This T cell receptor (beta chain) was captured in a study of T cells after yellow fever vaccination. Study outcomes and limitations: The bulk population could contribute abundant contaminating clonotypes to FACS-sorted repertoires. Clonotypes shared by both compartments, CD4 and CD8, made up a small share.

Trimming stripped 0 bases from V and 2 bases from J, with 11 bases between. There are 16 residues in the CDR3. The germline V gene encodes CDR1 SGHRS and CDR2 YFSETQ. MiXCR was run by TCRdb on the 5' RACE reads, yielding one entry per CDR3 protein. In the table there are approximately 510,000 distinct CDR3 sequences, just over 20% of which are singletons. To note about this clonotype: As yet, its antigen is unknown.

This clonotype was obtained from a man between 18 and 29 years old who received the YFV17D yellow fever vaccine. The sample consisted of PBMCs, taken more than 20 days after the first yellow fever vaccination. V usage is TRBV5-1 and J usage is TRBJ2-2; D call uncertain. CDR3 in amino acids: CASSLAPGPNTGELFF. The CDR3, as DNA: TGCGCCAGCAGCTTGGCTCCGGGTCCCAACACCGGGGAGCTGTTTTTT.